The clone carrying this T cell receptor (beta chain) was seen more than once but under ten times. Its target is unknown. The data were obtained in a study of blood T cells in healthy people across ages. The study, taken as a whole, reports: Age showed a roughly linear inverse relationship with TCR beta diversity per million T cells.

With a J-beta primer mix and a sample-barcoded 5' primer, a second PCR ran about 7 to 11 cycles. TCRdb re-called the 5' RACE reads through MiXCR, storing one row per CDR3 protein. The repertoire holds 1.5 million to 2 million distinct CDR3 sequences, with around 42% as singletons. The germline CDR1 and CDR2 sequences are MNHEY and SVGAGI. This CDR3 has 13 residues. The V end lost 0 bases, the J end lost 6 bases, and 8 bases lay between the germline ends. Sample: blood. The chain has TRBV6-5 and TRBJ1-2; D is unresolved. This receptor was taken from a human donor in good health. As DNA, the CDR3 is TGTGCCAGCAGTTACTCAGGGAACAATGGCTACACCTTC. This sequence encodes CASSYSGNNGYTF.